This TCR beta chain comes out of a study of T cells in Graves' hyperthyroidism and ophthalmopathy. About the research overall: Peripheral blood specimens were obtained at initial diagnosis, prior to any treatment. Study-level results: Clonotypes that were expanded in thyroid above 0.001 mostly appeared in blood too. Ophthalmopathy cases were set apart from stable hyperthyroidism by a 13 V-J model.

This clonotype showed up just a few times. Its target is unknown. The PBMCs studied were ones that came from 10 ml fresh peripheral blood. This CDR3 region has 11 residues. Per the germline V gene, CDR1 is KGHDR and CDR2 is SFDVKD. Trimming left V 9 bases short and J 2 bases short, with 3 bases between. Amplification targeted TCR beta CDR3 regions from RNA transcripts. First-round RT-PCR with HTBI primers amplified the TCR CDR3 region. TCRdb re-called the multiplex PCR reads with MiXCR, one entry per CDR3 protein. This sample has about 600,000 distinct CDR3 sequences; over 12% occur once, and the top ten carry over 6%.

The rearrangement links TRBV24-1 to TRBJ2-2; D gene ambiguous. The sequenced sample consisted of blood. The clonotype was recovered from a woman in her late teens or twenties with Graves' ophthalmopathy. Here the CDR3 DNA reads TGTGCCACCCACAACACCGGGGAGCTGTTTTTT. Translated: CATHNTGELFF.